This is a list of T cell receptor beta chains from one sample in a study of human thymus T cells. Data came from immunoSEQ multiplex PCR; TCRdb stores just in-frame clones and leaves some out. The table shows about 120,000 clones, with approximately 96% occurring only once. The specimen sequenced was thymus tissue. Receptors were obtained from a boy under three years old with a congenital heart defect but otherwise immunologically healthy. CDR3s include the opening cysteine and the closing phenylalanine or tryptophan. Fields, in order: V gene, clone size, D gene, J gene, CDR3 protein, CDR3 DNA. D genes are given only for firm matches. Expanded clones get a size class; other rows say once, few or many, or leave the size out.

TRBV20-1	.	.	TRBJ2-3	CSAIPRDTQYF	TGCAGTGCTATACCCAGGGATACGCAGTATTTT
TRBV25-1	.	TRBD1	TRBJ2-7	CASSDIRTGPYYEQYF	TGTGCCAGCAGTGATATAAGGACAGGGCCATACTACGAGCAGTACTTC
TRBV28	.	.	TRBJ2-7	CASSFRSSMREQYF	TGTGCCAGCAGTTTCCGGTCCTCCATGAGGGAGCAGTACTTC
TRBV28	once	.	TRBJ2-3	CASSFSAADTQYF	TGTGCCAGCAGTTTTTCCGCCGCAGATACGCAGTATTTT
TRBV10-3	.	.	TRBJ1-4	CATRRSATNEKLFF	TGTGCCACCCGCCGTTCGGCAACTAATGAAAAACTGTTTTTT
TRBV7-6	.	.	TRBJ1-1	CASSLWAPRGQEEGTEAFF	TGTGCCAGCAGCTTATGGGCTCCGCGAGGTCAGGAAGAGGGCACTGAAGCTTTCTTT
TRBV2	.	TRBD1	TRBJ2-3	CASSNRGVRDTQYF	TGTGCCAGCAGTAACAGGGGGGTTCGAGATACGCAGTATTTT
TRBV28	.	.	TRBJ2-7	CASSTKDREGDEQYF	TGTGCCAGCAGTACAAAGGACAGGGAGGGGGACGAGCAGTACTTC
TRBV11-3	once	TRBD2	TRBJ2-3	CASSLAGGRTDTQYF	TGTGCCAGCAGCCTAGCGGGGGGGCGCACAGATACGCAGTATTTT
TRBV4-1	.	TRBD1	TRBJ1-4	CASSQLGQFHEKLFF	TGCGCCAGCAGCCAGCTGGGACAGTTTCATGAAAAACTGTTTTTT
TRBV7-3	.	.	TRBJ2-1	CASSSRGLSPLNEQFF	TGTGCCAGCAGCTCCCGGGGACTCAGCCCCCTCAATGAGCAGTTCTTC
TRBV6-1	.	.	TRBJ2-5	CASGWDWFYF	TGTGCCAGCGGGTGGGACTGGTTTTACTTC
TRBV28	.	.	TRBJ1-5	CASSLGGGWQGHQPQHF	TGTGCCAGCAGTTTGGGGGGTGGGTGGCAGGGGCATCAGCCCCAGCATTTT
TRBV7-6	.	.	TRBJ1-5	CASSLAPGVNQPQHF	TGTGCCAGCAGCTTAGCTCCAGGGGTGAACCAGCCCCAGCATTTT
TRBV19	.	TRBD1	TRBJ2-7	CASSTDRDHEQYF	TGTGCCAGTAGTACCGACAGGGACCACGAGCAGTACTTC
TRBV11-3	.	.	TRBJ2-3	CASSRGEFVDTDTQYF	TGTGCCAGCAGTCGCGGGGAATTTGTCGACACAGATACGCAGTATTTT
TRBV4-3	.	TRBD1	TRBJ2-7	CASSHAGTGFHEQYF	TGCGCCAGCAGCCATGCCGGGACAGGGTTCCACGAGCAGTACTTC
TRBV7-9	once	.	TRBJ1-2	CASSLGRVNYGYTF	TGTGCCAGCAGCTTAGGGAGGGTTAACTATGGCTACACCTTC
TRBV4-2	.	TRBD2	TRBJ2-3	CASSQGGGWTDTQYF	TGTGCCAGCAGCCAAGGCGGGGGATGGACAGATACGCAGTATTTT
TRBV18	.	.	TRBJ2-5	CASSPKGQETQYF	TGTGCCAGCTCACCAAAAGGGCAAGAGACCCAGTACTTC
TRBV6-1	.	.	TRBJ1-2	CASSVDPAAPTNYGYTF	TGTGCCAGCAGTGTGGATCCCGCAGCGCCGACTAACTATGGCTACACCTTC
TRBV28	.	.	TRBJ1-6	CASMSGAGNSPLHF	TGTGCCAGCATGAGTGGGGCCGGCAATTCACCCCTCCACTTT
TRBV7-2	once	TRBD2	TRBJ2-3	CASSLFAAGGDTDTQYF	TGTGCCAGCAGCTTATTCGCTGCGGGGGGTGACACAGATACGCAGTATTTT
TRBV6-5	.	.	TRBJ2-2	CASSSTGELFF	TGTGCCAGCAGTTCTACCGGGGAGCTGTTTTTT
TRBV14	.	TRBD1	TRBJ1-1	CASSPQEGAADTEAFF	TGTGCCAGCAGCCCTCAGGAGGGGGCAGCGGACACTGAAGCTTTCTTT
TRBV2	few	.	TRBJ1-6	CASSRTGLNSPLHF	TGTGCCAGCAGTCGAACAGGACTAAATTCACCCCTCCACTTT
TRBV7-9	.	.	TRBJ1-6	CASSLALEGLPNSPLHF	TGTGCCAGCAGCTTAGCGTTGGAGGGATTACCTAATTCACCCCTCCACTTT
TRBV15	once	TRBD1	TRBJ1-1	CATTQSHGQDRNTEAFF	TGTGCCACCACCCAGAGTCATGGACAGGACAGGAACACTGAAGCTTTCTTT
TRBV6-5	.	.	TRBJ1-1	CASMRQGQTEAFF	TGTGCCAGCATGCGGCAGGGGCAAACTGAAGCTTTCTTT
TRBV19	.	TRBD1	TRBJ1-1	CASSTTRQGIWPEAFF	TGTGCCAGTAGTACAACCCGACAGGGGATTTGGCCTGAAGCTTTCTTT
TRBV4-3	.	.	TRBJ1-5	CASSQGGVGRGQPQHF	TGCGCCAGCAGCCAAGGGGGAGTGGGGAGGGGTCAGCCCCAGCATTTT
TRBV7-2	.	TRBD2	TRBJ2-1	CASSYRLAGVNNEQFF	TGTGCCAGCAGCTACAGACTAGCGGGGGTAAACAATGAGCAGTTCTTC
TRBV2	.	TRBD1	TRBJ1-2	CASSGGTGRAYGYTF	TGTGCCAGCAGTGGCGGGACAGGGCGGGCCTATGGCTACACCTTC
TRBV30	once	.	TRBJ1-2	CAWSPRRGSYNYGYTF	TGTGCCTGGAGTCCCCGAAGAGGTAGCTACAACTATGGCTACACCTTC
TRBV5-1	.	TRBD2	TRBJ2-1	CASSLGTSGGWSSYNEQFF	TGCGCCAGCAGCTTAGGGACTAGCGGGGGGTGGAGCTCCTACAATGAGCAGTTCTTC
TRBV4-1	few	.	TRBJ1-2	CASSQATGDGYTF	TGCGCCAGCAGCCAAGCGACAGGAGATGGCTACACCTTC
TRBV5-1	once	.	TRBJ2-3	CASSLPDRTDTQYF	TGCGCCAGCAGCCTCCCGGACCGAACAGATACGCAGTATTTT
TRBV20-1	.	.	TRBJ2-2	CSAGGTGELFF	TGCAGTGCAGGGGGCACCGGGGAGCTGTTTTTT
TRBV4-3	.	.	TRBJ2-7	CASSQLSLYEQYF	TGCGCCAGCAGCCAATTATCACTCTACGAGCAGTACTTC
TRBV9	.	.	TRBJ2-1	CASSSKGRGGRSWAHEQFF	TGTGCCAGCAGTTCAAAAGGAAGGGGAGGCAGAAGTTGGGCTCATGAGCAGTTCTTC
TRBV27	.	.	TRBJ2-7	CASSPIGGHYEQYF	TGTGCCAGCAGCCCTATAGGGGGACACTACGAGCAGTACTTC
TRBV7-9	once	.	TRBJ1-2	CASSLVDGWVWSLNYGYTF	TGTGCCAGCAGCTTAGTGGACGGCTGGGTATGGTCCCTTAACTATGGCTACACCTTC